The 25 T cell receptor beta chains in this list originate from one sample, sequenced in a study of cytomegalovirus exposure and HLA in healthy donors. With 60 Vbeta and 13 Jbeta primers, the PCR was carried out. TCRdb keeps only in-frame clones here, not all; method: immunoSEQ multiplex PCR. Seen in this sample are 150,000 to 250,000 clones; the ten most common clones hold 0.65% to 0.75%. Sequencing was performed on PBMCs. The receptors here all came from a boy between 10 and 17 years old in good health and CMV-seronegative.

J is TRBJ2-7 and V is TRBV6-5; the match to TRBD1 covers 9 bases. Unmatched junction bases numbered 4, after V lost 6 bases and J lost 7 bases. The CDR3 loop spans 12 amino acids. In germline, CDR1 is MNHEY, CDR2 SVGAGI. Written as DNA, the CDR3 is TGTGCCAGCAGGGGGACAGGGCGGGAGCAGTACTTC. The encoded protein is CASRGTGREQYF.

The V gene is TRBV27, the J gene TRBJ1-2; the D is unclear. V was trimmed by 3 bases and J by 6 bases, leaving 11 bases between them. Germline CDR1 MNHEY, CDR2 SMNVEV (reference sequence). The CDR3 sequence is 13 residues long. CDR3 coding DNA: TGTGCCAGCAGTTTTCGTCCCGAGGATGGCTACACCTTC. The encoded protein is CASSFRPEDGYTF.

This chain uses TRBV28 with TRBJ1-1, with D perhaps TRBD1 (6 bases). From germline, CDR1 is MDHEN and CDR2 SYDVKM. V dropped 6 bases and J dropped 0 bases, with 11 bases sitting between them. This CDR3 contains 14 residues. The CDR3 sequence is CASSNRVMNTEAFF. The CDR3, as DNA: TGTGCCAGCAGCAACAGGGTCATGAACACTGAAGCTTTCTTT.

The chain uses TRBV2 and TRBJ2-6, with TRBD1 identical over 10 bases. This CDR3 spans 17 amino acids. Germline V CDR1 and CDR2: SNHLY, FYNNEI. V shed 10 bases and J 0 bases; nucleotides not matched to a gene: 9. The CDR3 loop is CAIMRDRGFSGANVLTF. CDR3 nucleotides: TGTGCCATCATGCGGGACAGGGGATTCTCTGGGGCCAACGTCCTGACTTTC.

The rearrangement links TRBV5-1 to TRBJ1-1; 11 bases match TRBD1. Germline V gives CDR1 SGHRS, CDR2 YFSETQ. V gave up 4 bases and J gave up 5 bases; unmatched junction bases: 7. CDR3 length: 15 amino acids. CDR3 in amino acids: CASSLPGQGETEAFF. The CDR3 bases are TGCGCCAGCAGCCTACCGGGACAGGGGGAAACTGAAGCTTTCTTT.

The chain is built from TRBV11-2 and TRBJ1-1; the D gene is possibly TRBD1 (6 bases). V lost 4 bases, J lost 6 bases, and 12 bases lay in between. The CDR3 has 13 amino acids. CDR1 is SGHAT and CDR2 is FQNNGV in the germline V gene. CDR3 in DNA: TGTGCCAGCAGCTCACAGGGAGTTTCTGAAGCTTTCTTT. This sequence encodes CASSSQGVSEAFF.

V and J are TRBV6-5 and TRBJ1-2, with D possibly matching TRBD1 (6 bases). The CDR3 consists of 16 residues. Deletions cut 0 bases from V and 2 bases from J, with 13 bases between. CDR1 is MNHEY and CDR2 is SVGAGI in the germline V gene. DNA of the CDR3: TGTGCCAGCAGTTACTCCCCCGACAGGCCAAACTATGGCTACACCTTC. This gives the protein CASSYSPDRPNYGYTF.

The rearrangement uses TRBV6-1 and TRBJ1-2; D is possibly TRBD1 (6 bases). The CDR3 extends over 14 amino acids. Trimming pared 6 bases from V and 2 bases from J, leaving 13 bases between. The V gene's germline CDR1 is MNHNS and CDR2 SASEGT. CDR3 sequence reads: CASRDPGTNYGYTF. CDR3 bases: TGTGCCAGCAGAGACCCCGGGACAAACTATGGCTACACCTTC.

The V call is TRBV19, the J call TRBJ1-1; D not certain. CDR3 length: 13 residues. Trimming pared 7 bases from V and 6 bases from J, leaving 15 bases between. Germline-derived CDR1 and CDR2 are LNHDA and SQIVND (reference sequence). CDR3 amino acids: CASMAAVYAEAFF. The CDR3 nucleotides read TGTGCCAGTATGGCGGCGGTGTACGCTGAAGCTTTCTTT.

The J gene is TRBJ2-4, the V gene TRBV7-9, with a tentative D call TRBD1 (5 bases). The CDR3 extends over 13 amino acids. Germline V gene lookup returns CDR1 SEHNR and CDR2 FQNEAQ (reference sequence). CDR3 nucleotide sequence: TGTGCAACCAGGGCTGTAGCCAAAAACATTCAGTACTTC. Protein product: CATRAVAKNIQYF.

This chain joins TRBV6-6 and TRBJ2-7, with D perhaps matching TRBD1 (5 bases). The CDR3 has 13 amino acids. Per the germline V gene, CDR1 is MNHNY and CDR2 is SVGAGI (reference sequence). V was cut by 4 bases and J by 0 bases, with 7 bases left in between. CDR3 sequence (DNA): TGTGCCAGCAGTTTGGACAACTCCTACGAGCAGTACTTC. It specifies CASSLDNSYEQYF.

J is TRBJ1-5 and V is TRBV4-2; D remains ambiguous. CDR3 length: 14 residues. The germline V gene has CDR1 LGHNA and CDR2 YNFKEQ. Trimming shortened V by 4 bases and J by 3 bases, and 10 bases separated the two germline ends. The CDR3 here is CASSLRHANQPQHF. The CDR3 coding sequence is TGTGCCAGCAGCCTAAGACACGCCAATCAGCCCCAGCATTTT.

About this clone itself: Other nucleotide sequences from this sample produce the same CDR3. V usage is TRBV7-9 and J usage is TRBJ1-3, with D unresolved. Germline values: CDR1 SEHNR, CDR2 FQNEAQ (reference sequence). CDR3 length: 14 residues. V was shortened by 1 base and J by 0 bases, with 4 bases between the two germline ends. As DNA, the CDR3 is TGTGCCAGCAGCTTAGGGCCCTCTGGAAACACCATATATTTT. Its translation is CASSLGPSGNTIYF.

The gene calls are TRBV18 and TRBJ1-6; the D gene is possibly TRBD1 (5 bases). V lost 1 base to trimming and J lost 10 bases, with 14 bases between them. The CDR3 is 15 amino acids. Germline CDR1 reads KGHSH; CDR2 reads LQKENI. This chain's CDR3 is CASSPLPREESPLHF. The CDR3 nucleotides read TGTGCCAGCTCACCACTCCCCAGGGAAGAATCACCCCTCCACTTT.

This chain connects TRBV6-1 to TRBJ2-3; no definite D call. CDR3 size: 15 residues. The ends were cut back, 1 base at V and 2 bases at J, with 10 bases in the middle. Germline values: CDR1 MNHNS, CDR2 SASEGT. The CDR3 DNA reads TGTGCCAGCAGTGAAGGTAGTTCCCTCACAGATACGCAGTATTTT. Protein sequence: CASSEGSSLTDTQYF.

V gene TRBV5-1 combines with J gene TRBJ2-3, with 9 bases lining up with TRBD1. This CDR3 has 15 residues. Germline V gives CDR1 SGHRS, CDR2 YFSETQ. Trimming cost V 4 bases and J 7 bases; bases outside gene matches: 10. In DNA, the CDR3 is TGCGCCAGCAGCCTAGGACAGGGGACGGACTATACGCAGTATTTT. Translation: CASSLGQGTDYTQYF.

In DNA, the CDR3 is TGTGCCAGCTCACCAAAGGGGACAGTAACAACTAATGAAAAACTGTTTTTT. Translated: CASSPKGTVTTNEKLFF. The V call is TRBV18, the J call TRBJ1-4; 7 bases map to TRBD1. With V trimmed by 2 bases and J by 0 bases, 6 bases remained unmatched. The germline gives CDR1 KGHSH, CDR2 LQKENI. There are 17 residues in the CDR3.

The chain combines TRBV19 with TRBJ1-1; TRBD1 aligns across 9 bases. The CDR3 runs to 16 residues. CDR1 LNHDA and CDR2 SQIVND come from the germline V gene (reference sequence). V was pared by 6 bases and J by 0 bases, with 8 bases of the junction left unmatched. CDR3 nucleotides: TGTGCCAGTAGAGGGGGACAGGGCTTCTTGAACACTGAAGCTTTCTTT. It translates to CASRGGQGFLNTEAFF.

The chain combines TRBV7-3 with TRBJ2-2; maybe TRBD1 (5 bases). The CDR3 is 15 residues long. Trimming removed 1 base from V and 5 bases from J, with 11 bases in between. Per germline, CDR1 SGHTA and CDR2 FQGTGA. The CDR3 coding sequence is TGTGCCAGCAGCTTAATACCTCAGGGTACCGGGGAGCTGTTTTTT. It codes for CASSLIPQGTGELFF.

The chain links TRBV29-1 to TRBJ1-2, with TRBD1 matching over 7 bases. Germline CDR1 reads SQVTM; CDR2 reads ANQGSEA. The CDR3 contains 14 residues. Trimming at V came to 6 bases and at J to 5 bases, leaving 12 bases not matched to a gene. In DNA form, the CDR3 reads TGCAGCGTAGAGACAGGGCCCGGGCGATATGGCTACACCTTC. This encodes CSVETGPGRYGYTF.

CDR3 bases: TGTGCCAGTAGTACACAGGGTACTGAAGCTTTCTTT. Translation gives CASSTQGTEAFF. V is TRBV19 and J is TRBJ1-1, with D possibly TRBD1 on 6 matching bases. Germline lookup yields CDR1 LNHDA and CDR2 SQIVND (reference sequence). The V end was cut by 4 bases, the J end by 5 bases, with 8 bases between. The CDR3 has 12 amino acids.

J is TRBJ1-2 and V is TRBV4-1, with a possible D match to TRBD1 (5 bases). Germline V CDR1 and CDR2: MGHRA, YSYEKL. V lost 1 base to trimming and J lost 0 bases, with 12 bases between them. The CDR3 extends over 16 amino acids. The CDR3 region is CASSQGLGAANYGYTF. DNA of the CDR3: TGCGCCAGCAGCCAAGGGTTAGGGGCGGCTAACTATGGCTACACCTTC.

The chain joins TRBV28 to TRBJ2-2, with 9 bases lining up with TRBD1. V gave up 2 bases and J gave up 9 bases; unmatched junction bases: 10. The V gene's germline CDR1 is MDHEN and CDR2 SYDVKM. The CDR3 loop spans 16 amino acids. In DNA, the CDR3 is TGTGCCAGCAGTTTAGACCCGACAGGGGGACGCTGGGAGCTGTTTTTT. As protein: CASSLDPTGGRWELFF.

With respect to this clone: The identical CDR3 is also encoded by other nucleotide sequences in the sample. The V gene is TRBV7-8, the J gene TRBJ1-1; 7 nucleotides line up with TRBD1. The trim removed 2 bases at V and 4 bases at J, leaving 1 base unmatched. The CDR3 sequence is 13 residues long. The germline CDR1 and CDR2 sequences are SGHVS and FQNEAQ. The CDR3 sequence: CASSLRQGTEAFF. The CDR3 DNA is TGTGCCAGCAGCTTACGACAGGGCACTGAAGCTTTCTTT.

The CDR3 region is CASSFGQGSTEAFF. The CDR3 DNA follows: TGCGCCAGCAGCTTCGGACAGGGAAGCACTGAAGCTTTCTTT. V and J are TRBV5-1 and TRBJ1-1; 8 nucleotides line up with TRBD1. Losses at the gene ends were 2 bases for V and 4 bases for J; bases not matched to a gene: 4. CDR3 length: 14 amino acids. In germline, CDR1 is SGHRS, CDR2 YFSETQ.